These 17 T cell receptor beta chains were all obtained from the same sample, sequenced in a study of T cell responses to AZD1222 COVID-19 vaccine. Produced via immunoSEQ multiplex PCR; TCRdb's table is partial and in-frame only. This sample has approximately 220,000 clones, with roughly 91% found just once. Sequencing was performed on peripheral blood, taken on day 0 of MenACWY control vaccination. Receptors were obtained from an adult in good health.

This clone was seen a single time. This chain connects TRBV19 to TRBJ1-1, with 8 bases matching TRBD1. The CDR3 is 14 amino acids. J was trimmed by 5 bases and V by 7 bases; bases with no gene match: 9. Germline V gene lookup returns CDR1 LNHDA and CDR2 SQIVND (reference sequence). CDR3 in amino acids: CASTTQGGPTEAFF. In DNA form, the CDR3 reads TGTGCCAGTACCACACAGGGGGGTCCGACTGAAGCTTTCTTT.

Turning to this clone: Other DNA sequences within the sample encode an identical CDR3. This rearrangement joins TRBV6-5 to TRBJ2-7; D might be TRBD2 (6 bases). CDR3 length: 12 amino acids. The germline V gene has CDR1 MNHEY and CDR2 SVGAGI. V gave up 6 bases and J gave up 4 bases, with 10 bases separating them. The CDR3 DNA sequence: TGTGCCAGCAGCCCCGCGGGGTACGAGCAGTACTTC. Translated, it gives CASSPAGYEQYF.

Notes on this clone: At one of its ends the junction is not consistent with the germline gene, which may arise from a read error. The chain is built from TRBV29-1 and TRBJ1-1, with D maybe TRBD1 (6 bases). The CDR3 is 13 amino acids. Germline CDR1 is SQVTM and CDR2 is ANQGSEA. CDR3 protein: CSVEGVGGPEAFF. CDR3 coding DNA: TGCAGCGTGGAAGGGGTTGGGGGCCCTGAAGCTTTCTTT. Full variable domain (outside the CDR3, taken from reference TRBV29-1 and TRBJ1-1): SAVISQKPSRDICQRGTSLTIQCQVDSQVTMMFWYRQQPGQSLTLIATANQGSEATYESGFVIDKFPISRPNLTFSTLTVSNMSPEDSSIYLCSVEGVGGPEAFFGQGTRLTVV.

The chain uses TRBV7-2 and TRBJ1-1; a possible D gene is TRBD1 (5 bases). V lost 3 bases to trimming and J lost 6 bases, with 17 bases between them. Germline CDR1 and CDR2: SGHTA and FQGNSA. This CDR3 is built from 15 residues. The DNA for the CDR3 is TGTGCCAGCAGCTTGGGCCGGGTTCTAGGGGCTGAAGCTTTCTTT. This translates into CASSLGRVLGAEAFF. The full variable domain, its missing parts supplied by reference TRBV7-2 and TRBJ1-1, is GAGVSQSPSNKVTEKGKDVELRCDPISGHTALYWYRQSLGQGLEFLIYFQGNSAPDKSGLPSDRFSAERTGGSVSTLTIQRTQQEDSAVYLCASSLGRVLGAEAFFGQGTRLTVV.

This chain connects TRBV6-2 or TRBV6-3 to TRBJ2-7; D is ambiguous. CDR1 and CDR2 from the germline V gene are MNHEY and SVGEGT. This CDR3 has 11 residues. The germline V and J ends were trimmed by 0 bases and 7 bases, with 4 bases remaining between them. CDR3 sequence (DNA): TGTGCCAGCAGTTACTCCAATGAGCAGTACTTC. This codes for CASSYSNEQYF.

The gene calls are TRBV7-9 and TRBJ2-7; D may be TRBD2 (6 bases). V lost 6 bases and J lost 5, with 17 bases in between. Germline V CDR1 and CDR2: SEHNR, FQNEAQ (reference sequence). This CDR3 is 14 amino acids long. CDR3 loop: CASSPRTWRDEQYF. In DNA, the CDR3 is TGTGCCAGCAGTCCGCGGACCTGGAGGGACGAGCAGTACTTC.

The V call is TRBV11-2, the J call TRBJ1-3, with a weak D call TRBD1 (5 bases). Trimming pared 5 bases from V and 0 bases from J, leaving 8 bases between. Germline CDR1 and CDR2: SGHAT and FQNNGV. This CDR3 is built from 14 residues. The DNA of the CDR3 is TGTGCCAGCAGCGTACAGGCCTCTGGAAACACCATATATTTT. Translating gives CASSVQASGNTIYF.

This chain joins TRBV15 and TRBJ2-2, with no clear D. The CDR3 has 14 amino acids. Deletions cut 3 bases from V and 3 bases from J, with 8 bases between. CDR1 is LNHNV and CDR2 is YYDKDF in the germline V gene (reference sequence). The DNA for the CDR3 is TGTGCCACCAGCAGGGGGTTCGACACCGGGGAGCTGTTTTTT. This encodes CATSRGFDTGELFF.

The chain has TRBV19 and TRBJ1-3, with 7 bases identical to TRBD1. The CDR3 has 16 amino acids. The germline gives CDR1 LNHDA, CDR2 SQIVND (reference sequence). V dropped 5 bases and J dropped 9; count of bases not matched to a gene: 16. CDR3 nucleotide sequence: TGTGCCAGTAGTCGAGGGGGCGCGGGCCCCAGCGCCACCATATATTTT. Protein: CASSRGGAGPSATIYF.

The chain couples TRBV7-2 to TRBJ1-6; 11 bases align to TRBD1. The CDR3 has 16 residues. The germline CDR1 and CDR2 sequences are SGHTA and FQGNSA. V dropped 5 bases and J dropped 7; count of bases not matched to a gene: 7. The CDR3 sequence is CASSAPGQGVNSPLHF. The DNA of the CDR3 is TGTGCCAGCAGCGCACCGGGACAGGGGGTAAATTCACCCCTCCACTTT.

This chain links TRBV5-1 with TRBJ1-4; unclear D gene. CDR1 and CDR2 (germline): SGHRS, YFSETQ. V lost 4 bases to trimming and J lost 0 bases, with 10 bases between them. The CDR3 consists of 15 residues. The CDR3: CASSPTASTNEKLFF. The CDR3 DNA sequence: TGCGCCAGCAGCCCCACAGCCTCAACTAATGAAAAACTGTTTTTT.

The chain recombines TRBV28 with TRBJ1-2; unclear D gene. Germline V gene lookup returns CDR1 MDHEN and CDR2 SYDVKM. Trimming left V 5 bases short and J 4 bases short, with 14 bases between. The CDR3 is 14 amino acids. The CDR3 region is CASSTPGGRYGYTF. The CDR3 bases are TGTGCCAGCAGTACCCCGGGAGGTCGCTATGGCTACACCTTC.

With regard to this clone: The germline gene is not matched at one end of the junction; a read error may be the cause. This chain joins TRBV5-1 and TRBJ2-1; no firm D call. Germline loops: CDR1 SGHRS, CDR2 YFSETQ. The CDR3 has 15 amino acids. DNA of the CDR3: TGCGCCAGCAGTTTGGACGGCAGCTCCTACAATGAGCAGTTCTTC. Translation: CASSLDGSSYNEQFF. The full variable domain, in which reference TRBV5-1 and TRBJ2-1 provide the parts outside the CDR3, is KAGVTQTPRYLIKTRGQQVTLSCSPISGHRSVSWYQQTPGQGLQFLFEYFSETQRNKGNFPGRFSGRQFSNSRSEMNVSTLELGDSALYLCASSLDGSSYNEQFFGPGTRLTVL.

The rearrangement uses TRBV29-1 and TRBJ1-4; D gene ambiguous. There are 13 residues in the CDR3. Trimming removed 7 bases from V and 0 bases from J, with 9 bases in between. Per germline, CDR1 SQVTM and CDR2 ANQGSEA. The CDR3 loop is CSALPATNEKLFF. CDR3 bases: TGCAGCGCCCTCCCAGCAACTAATGAAAAACTGTTTTTT.

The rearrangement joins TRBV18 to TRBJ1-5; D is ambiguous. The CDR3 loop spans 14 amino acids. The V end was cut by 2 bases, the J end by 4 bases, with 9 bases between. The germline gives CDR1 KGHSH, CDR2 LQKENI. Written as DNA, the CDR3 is TGTGCCAGCTCACCAGGGTTTGAAAATCAGCCCCAGCATTTT. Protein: CASSPGFENQPQHF. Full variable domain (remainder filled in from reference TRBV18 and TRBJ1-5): NAGVMQNPRHLVRRRGQEARLRCSPMKGHSHVYWYRQLPEEGLKFMVYLQKENIIDESGMPKERFSAEFPKEGPSILRIQQVVRGDSAAYFCASSPGFENQPQHFGDGTRLSIL.

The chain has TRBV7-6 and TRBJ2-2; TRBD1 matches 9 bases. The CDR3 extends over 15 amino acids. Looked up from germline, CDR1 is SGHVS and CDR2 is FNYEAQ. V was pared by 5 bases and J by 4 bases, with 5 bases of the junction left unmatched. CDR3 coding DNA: TGTGCCAGCAGCCCCCGACAGGGGGGCACCGGGGAGCTGTTTTTT. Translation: CASSPRQGGTGELFF.

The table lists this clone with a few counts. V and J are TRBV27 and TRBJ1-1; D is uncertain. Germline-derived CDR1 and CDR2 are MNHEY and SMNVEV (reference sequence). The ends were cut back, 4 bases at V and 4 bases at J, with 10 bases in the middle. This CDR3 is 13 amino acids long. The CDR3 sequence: CASSSPRRTEAFF. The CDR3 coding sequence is TGTGCCAGCAGTTCCCCCCGTCGCACTGAAGCTTTCTTT.